Listed here are 10 T cell receptor beta chains from one sample, sequenced in a study of graft-versus-host responses after intestinal transplantation. The table came from immunoSEQ multiplex PCR; TCRdb's copy has only in-frame clones and leaves some out. The data show tens of thousands of clones, less than 85% seen once. No antigen has been assigned to these receptors. This specimen consisted of unstimulated CD4+ T cells sorted from spleen or lymph node cells, obtained before transplant. The receptors here all came from a human donor who was the organ donor for an intestinal transplant.

This chain links TRBV4-3 with TRBJ2-1; 13 bases fit TRBD2. J lost 10 bases, V lost 4 bases, and 7 bases had no gene match. Germline V gene lookup returns CDR1 LGHNA and CDR2 YSLEER. The CDR3 spans 15 residues. CDR3 sequence reads: CASSPTSGGALEQFF. The CDR3 DNA follows: TGCGCCAGCAGCCCAACTAGCGGGGGGGCCTTAGAGCAGTTCTTC.

The chain is built from TRBV15 and TRBJ2-7, with TRBD1 matching 7 bases. This CDR3 region has 15 residues. Germline values: CDR1 LNHNV, CDR2 YYDKDF (reference sequence). Trimming removed 0 bases from V and 1 base from J; junction bases left unmatched: 3. The CDR3 is CATSRDLTGSYEQYF. CDR3 DNA sequence: TGTGCCACCAGCAGAGATCTGACAGGGTCCTACGAGCAGTACTTC.

This sequence joins TRBV6-5 and TRBJ2-3; 8 bases are a match to TRBD2. The length of the CDR3 is 16 residues. The germline V gene encodes CDR1 MNHEY and CDR2 SVGAGI. V dropped 0 bases and J dropped 4; count of bases not matched to a gene: 6. Here the CDR3 reads CASSYSQREPPDTQYF. The CDR3 DNA sequence: TGTGCCAGCAGTTACTCCCAGCGGGAGCCCCCAGATACGCAGTATTTT.

The chain employs TRBV5-1 and TRBJ2-3; unclear D gene. V was shortened by 0 bases and J by 1 base, with 9 bases between the two germline ends. The germline V gene has CDR1 SGHRS and CDR2 YFSETQ. The CDR3 runs 15 residues. The chain's CDR3 is CASSLDSQGTDTQYF. In DNA, the CDR3 is TGCGCCAGCAGCTTGGATAGCCAGGGCACAGATACGCAGTATTTT.

The chain has TRBV9 and TRBJ1-2; D gene unclear. Germline lookup yields CDR1 SGDLS and CDR2 YYNGEE. Trimming left V 0 bases short and J 2 bases short, with 5 bases between. This CDR3 is built from 13 residues. The CDR3 reads CASSVGENYGYTF. CDR3 DNA sequence: TGTGCCAGCAGCGTAGGGGAAAACTATGGCTACACCTTC.

The rearrangement links TRBV19 to TRBJ1-1; 9 bases are a match to TRBD1. Trimming removed 3 bases from V and 7 bases from J; junction bases left unmatched: 9. Germline assignment: CDR1 LNHDA and CDR2 SQIVND (reference sequence). CDR3 length equals 15 residues. The CDR3 DNA reads as TGTGCCAGTAGTATCCGGACAGGGGAGAAGGGTGAAGCTTTCTTT. Translated: CASSIRTGEKGEAFF.

The rearrangement uses TRBV19 and TRBJ1-1; 7 bases align to TRBD1. CDR1 is LNHDA, CDR2 SQIVND, per germline (reference sequence). Losses at the gene ends were 10 bases for V and 0 bases for J; bases not matched to a gene: 11. This CDR3 spans 15 amino acids. The CDR3 is CATRGQLTMNTEAFF. The CDR3, as DNA: TGTGCCACTAGGGGACAGCTAACCATGAACACTGAAGCTTTCTTT.

This clone was recorded a few times. The rearrangement joins TRBV7-6 to TRBJ2-4, with D perhaps matching TRBD2 (7 bases). There are 18 residues in the CDR3. Germline lookup yields CDR1 SGHVS and CDR2 FNYEAQ. Trimming stripped 5 bases from V and 0 bases from J, with 20 bases between. CDR3: CASSLERGGLLAKNIQYF. CDR3 nucleotide sequence: TGTGCCAGCAGCCTAGAAAGGGGGGGGTTACTAGCCAAAAACATTCAGTACTTC.

The chain uses TRBV19 and TRBJ2-3; 12 nucleotides align to TRBD2. The germline gives CDR1 LNHDA, CDR2 SQIVND (reference sequence). V trimming: 2 bases; J trimming: 3 bases; junction bases outside the gene matches: 3. This CDR3 region has 16 residues. CDR3 protein: CASSIRLAGGTDTQYF. In DNA, the CDR3 is TGTGCCAGTAGTATAAGGCTAGCGGGGGGGACAGATACGCAGTATTTT.

The CDR3 DNA is TGTGCCAGTAGTATAGCCTTAGCGGGGCATACTACCGGGGAGCTGTTTTTT. It codes for CASSIALAGHTTGELFF. V gene TRBV19 combines with J gene TRBJ2-2, with TRBD2 identical over 8 bases. The CDR3 covers 17 residues. The germline CDR1 and CDR2 sequences are LNHDA and SQIVND (reference sequence). V shed 1 base and J 5 bases; nucleotides not matched to a gene: 9.